The 18 T cell receptor beta chains listed next were all sequenced from one sample in a study of neurological immune-mediated disorders. Described time point: longitudinal time-point 1 (baseline). TCRdb reprocessed the 5' RACE reads with MiXCR, giving one entry per CDR3 protein. The sample carries over 55,000 distinct CDR3 sequences, 10% recorded once. Sequenced: PBMCs. These receptors were taken from a man aged 25 to 40 in good health.

This clonotype was recorded many times. This chain uses TRBV28 with TRBJ2-7; 9 bases match TRBD1. The CDR3 consists of 13 residues. Germline V gene lookup returns CDR1 MDHEN and CDR2 SYDVKM. Unmatched junction bases numbered 6, after V lost 6 bases and J lost 6 bases. CDR3 in DNA: TGTGCCAGCAGCATGGACAGGGGCCTCGAGCAGTACTTC. Residues: CASSMDRGLEQYF.

This clonotype was seen at least ten times. V is TRBV5-1 and J is TRBJ2-3; D remains unclear. The length of the CDR3 is 15 residues. Looked up from germline, CDR1 is SGHRS and CDR2 is YFSETQ. Trimming removed 1 base at V and 5 bases at J, with 14 bases between. This CDR3 reads CASSLRFGFGDTQYF. The CDR3 region has the DNA TGCGCCAGCAGCTTGCGGTTCGGGTTCGGAGATACGCAGTATTTT.

This clonotype was seen ten or more times. The chain couples TRBV29-1 to TRBJ2-5; TRBD2 matches 7 bases. Germline V CDR1 and CDR2: SQVTM, ANQGSEA. This CDR3 region has 12 residues. CDR3 residues: CRVGREIETQYF. The CDR3 DNA follows: TGCAGGGTGGGGCGGGAGATAGAGACCCAGTACTTC.

In its sample, this clonotype was seen many times. Mismatch with germline at one junction end may stem from a read error. The chain links TRBV28 to TRBJ2-7; TRBD2 matches at 14 bases. CDR1 and CDR2 from the germline V gene are MDHEN and SYDVKM. This CDR3 has 16 amino acids. The CDR3 is CVSTHGTSGRNGEQYF. Written as DNA, the CDR3 is TGTGTCAGCACCCATGGGACTAGCGGGAGAAATGGCGAGCAGTACTTC.

The rearrangement uses TRBV30 and TRBJ2-1, with 10 bases identical to TRBD2. J gave up 3 bases and V 2 bases, and 4 bases lay outside the gene matches. CDR1 GTSNPN and CDR2 SVGIG come from the germline V gene (reference sequence). The CDR3 extends over 15 amino acids. The CDR3 DNA follows: TGTGCCTGGAGTTCACTAGCGGGAATCTACAATGAGCAGTTCTTC. Translating it yields CAWSSLAGIYNEQFF.

This clonotype has a count of ten or more. The chain uses TRBV29-1 and TRBJ2-2, with D possibly TRBD1 on 6 matching bases. The ends were cut back, 7 bases at V and 3 bases at J, with 9 bases in the middle. Germline CDR1 is SQVTM and CDR2 is ANQGSEA. This CDR3 has 12 residues. The CDR3 bases are TGCAGCGCGCAGGGGTACACCGGGGAGCTGTTTTTT. This sequence encodes CSAQGYTGELFF.

This clonotype was counted at least ten times. The V and J genes are TRBV6-4 and TRBJ2-2; TRBD1 might be the D (5 bases). The CDR3 is 13 amino acids. V shed 3 bases and J shed 5 bases, with 7 bases lying between them. Germline V gene data show CDR1 as MRHNA and CDR2 as SNTAGT. CDR3 bases: TGTGCCAGCAGTGAGCAGGGTACCGGGGAGCTGTTTTTT. It yields the protein CASSEQGTGELFF.

This clonotype was picked up a small number of times. The chain joins TRBV7-8 to TRBJ2-2; 11 positions agree with TRBD2. The V and J ends lost 5 bases and 1 base, in that order; junction bases with no gene match: 6. CDR3 length equals 17 residues. Germline V lookup: CDR1 SGHVS, CDR2 FQNEAQ. The CDR3 region is CASSKTGLAENTGELFF. Written as DNA, the CDR3 is TGTGCCAGCAGCAAAACGGGACTAGCGGAGAACACCGGGGAGCTGTTTTTT.

The chain couples TRBV20-1 to TRBJ1-6; the D is unclear. Germline V gives CDR1 DFQATT, CDR2 SNEGSKA (reference sequence). V lost 8 bases to trimming and J lost 6 bases, with 11 bases between them. The CDR3 is 12 amino acids. CDR3 in amino acids: CSCELFNSPLHF. CDR3 sequence (DNA): TGCAGTTGCGAACTGTTTAATTCACCCCTCCACTTT.

Only a few counts were recorded for this clonotype. The chain uses TRBV11-3 and TRBJ2-2, with 8 bases that match TRBD1. Germline V gene data show CDR1 as SGHNT and CDR2 as YENEEA. The CDR3 covers 15 residues. Trimming cost V 5 bases and J 4 bases; bases outside gene matches: 6. CDR3 sequence: CASSLGQGSTGELFF. CDR3 nucleotide sequence: TGTGCCAGCAGCCTTGGACAGGGTAGCACCGGGGAGCTGTTTTTT.

Only a few counts were recorded for this clonotype. For the CDR3, the DNA is TGTGCCAGCAGCAAACTAGCGTCCAACACAGATACGCAGTATTTT. This encodes CASSKLASNTDTQYF. The V gene is TRBV7-2, the J gene TRBJ2-3; 7 bases map to TRBD2. V trimming: 5 bases; J trimming: 2 bases; junction bases outside the gene matches: 7. The CDR3 is made up of 15 amino acids. Looked up from germline, CDR1 is SGHTA and CDR2 is FQGNSA.

This clonotype was counted at least ten times. The V gene is TRBV9, the J gene TRBJ2-3, with unresolved D. V was clipped by 4 bases and J by 8 bases, with 11 bases between them. The length of the CDR3 is 12 residues. Germline V lookup: CDR1 SGDLS, CDR2 YYNGEE. DNA of the CDR3: TGTGCCAGCAGCACCCCTTTAGGTACGCAGTATTTT. Protein: CASSTPLGTQYF. The full variable domain, its missing parts supplied by reference TRBV9 and TRBJ2-3, is DSGVTQTPKHLITATGQRVTLRCSPRSGDLSVYWYQQSLDQGLQFLIQYYNGEERAKGNILERFSAQQFPDLHSELNLSSLELGDSALYFCASSTPLGTQYFGPGTRLTVL.

On this clonotype: A much larger clone lies a single base off, so this may be a read error. V is TRBV5-6 and J is TRBJ2-3; D not resolved. The germline CDR1 and CDR2 sequences are SGHDT and YYEEEE. The CDR3 totals 14 residues. The CDR3 DNA sequence: TGTGCCAACAGCTTTGGTTATAGCACAGATACGCAGTATTTT. Translation: CANSFGYSTDTQYF.

This clonotype came up many times. The V and J genes are TRBV5-1 and TRBJ1-6, with 8 bases identical to TRBD1. Germline trimming cut 4 bases from V and 1 base from J; bases unmatched to any gene: 10. Germline V gives CDR1 SGHRS, CDR2 YFSETQ. This CDR3 is 18 amino acids long. CDR3 nucleotides: TGCGCCAGCAGCCTCAACGGACAGGGAGAGTCCTATAATTCACCCCTCCACTTT. This translates into CASSLNGQGESYNSPLHF.

This clonotype has at least ten counts. The V call is TRBV5-1, the J call TRBJ2-5; tentative D call: TRBD1 (5 bases). Trimming took off 4 bases at V and 1 base at J, with 11 bases between the two ends. The CDR3 is 14 residues long. Germline lookup yields CDR1 SGHRS and CDR2 YFSETQ. The DNA for the CDR3 is TGCGCCAGCAGCGCCAGGGTTGGCCAAGAGACCCAGTACTTC. Amino acid sequence: CASSARVGQETQYF.

This clonotype was picked up many times. V usage is TRBV5-1 and J usage is TRBJ1-5; maybe TRBD1 (6 bases). V gave up 2 bases and J gave up 6 bases, with 15 bases separating them. Germline V gene data show CDR1 as SGHRS and CDR2 as YFSETQ. The CDR3 consists of 15 residues. The CDR3 nucleotides read TGCGCCAGCAGCTTAGGGGACAACAGTGGTCAGCCCCAGCATTTT. Translating gives CASSLGDNSGQPQHF.

This clonotype was seen at least ten times. V is TRBV3-1 and J is TRBJ2-1, with D tentatively TRBD1 (5 bases). The CDR3 extends over 17 amino acids. Trimming removed 3 bases at V and 5 bases at J, with 20 bases between. The germline gives CDR1 LGHDT, CDR2 YNNKEL (reference sequence). CDR3 nucleotide sequence: TGTGCCAGCAGCCATTTAAGGGGAAGGAAGACACACAATGAGCAGTTCTTC. The encoded protein is CASSHLRGRKTHNEQFF.

This clonotype was observed at least ten times. V is TRBV5-1 and J is TRBJ2-7; TRBD1 might be the D (6 bases). Germline loops: CDR1 SGHRS, CDR2 YFSETQ. This CDR3 comprises 14 residues. Trimming pared 2 bases from V and 0 bases from J, leaving 9 bases between. CDR3: CASSFGQSSYEQYF. CDR3 nucleotides: TGCGCCAGCAGCTTCGGACAGAGCTCCTACGAGCAGTACTTC.